This TCR beta chain emerged from a study of regulatory T cells in long-lasting Graves disease. This sample's time point: newly diagnosed GD, antithyroid drugs for less than 3 months. The TCR library was made from RNA extracted from PBMCs. iRepertoire HTBI primers and Arm-PCR of CDR3 regions built TCR beta libraries. TCRdb independently ran MiXCR on the multiplex PCR reads; one entry per CDR3 protein. This sample has some 500,000 distinct CDR3 sequences, with about 16% found just once. Concerning this clonotype itself: Just one base apart from a much larger clone, this may be a read error.

The sample was also linked to a second study, of T cells in Graves' hyperthyroidism and ophthalmopathy. Per that paper: The primer set for the first-round RT-PCR of the TCR CDR3 was HTBI.

Specimen: peripheral blood mononuclear cells (PBMCs), collected at new diagnosis, from a patient treated with antithyroid drugs. The source of this sequence is a woman aged 35-60 years with Graves disease.

CDR3 DNA sequence: TGTGCCAGCGGCAGGTCCGGGACGGCCTCCTACGAGCAGTACTTC. It yields the protein CASGRSGTASYEQYF. The chain joins TRBV7-2 to TRBJ2-7; the D gene could be TRBD1 or TRBD2 (5 bases each). The CDR3 totals 15 residues. The germline V and J ends were trimmed by 8 bases and 0 bases, with 17 bases remaining between them. Germline V gives CDR1 SGHTA, CDR2 FQGNSA.